This TCR beta chain was sequenced for a study of blood T cells in healthy people across ages. The authors isolated at least 6 million PBMCs per sample. Extractions gave at least 5 micrograms of total RNA per sample. Broader study findings: Higher diversity and more naive CD4+ cells were features of long-lived donors, compared to aged donors. With age, beta diversity per million T cells declined roughly linearly, significantly by 30 to 50.

CDR1 is MGHRA, CDR2 YSYEKL, per germline. V lost 1 base, J lost 6 bases, and 11 bases stayed unmatched. The CDR3 has 16 amino acids. Next came a second PCR, run for about 7 to 11 cycles, which used a sample-barcoded 5' primer along with a J-beta primer mix. MiXCR, run by TCRdb on the 5' RACE reads, gives a single entry per CDR3 protein. The sample includes around 1.5 million distinct CDR3 sequences, roughly 30% of them seen just once. Comments on this clonotype: Its antigen remains unidentified.

This TCR derives from a woman between 25 and 40 years old in good health. The sequencing sample was made of blood. The chain combines TRBV4-1 with TRBJ1-1; 7 nucleotides match TRBD1. The CDR3 loop reads CASSQVGGQAMAEAFF. The DNA of the CDR3 is TGCGCCAGCAGCCAAGTGGGCGGACAGGCAATGGCTGAAGCTTTCTTT.